The 2 T cell receptor beta chains below all came from one sample that was sequenced in a study of shared clonotypes between healthy human individuals. Produced via immunoSEQ multiplex PCR; TCRdb's table is partial and in-frame only. The sample includes around 990,000 clones, about 80% of them seen just once. What was sequenced was memory CD4+ T cells from PBMCs. As for subset: CD45RA-negative fraction. Source of these receptors: a young man in good health. Some clones in this sample may be carry-over from other donors' samples.

The V gene is TRBV7-3, the J gene TRBJ2-1; D assignment may be TRBD1 or TRBD2 (6 bases each). CDR1 SGHTA and CDR2 FQGTGA come from the germline V gene. The CDR3 is made up of 16 amino acids. V was cut by 4 bases and J by 0 bases, with 13 bases left in between. The CDR3 protein is CASSSGGSRSYNEQFF. The CDR3 nucleotides read TGTGCCAGCAGCTCCGGGGGCTCACGCTCCTACAATGAGCAGTTCTTC.

This sequence joins TRBV9 and TRBJ2-1; possibly TRBD2 for D (5 bases). Trimming shortened V by 0 bases and J by 4 bases, and 8 bases separated the two germline ends. Germline CDR1 SGDLS, CDR2 YYNGEE. The CDR3 runs to 14 residues. CDR3 in amino acids: CASSVGAAYNEQFF. CDR3 in DNA: TGTGCCAGCAGCGTAGGAGCGGCTTACAATGAGCAGTTCTTC.